This entry is about one T cell receptor (beta chain). These data originate in a study of T cell clones after liver transplantation. Some clones are missing from TCRdb's copy, which holds only in-frame ones; the method was immunoSEQ multiplex PCR. The sample includes roughly 72,000 clones, approximately 81% of them seen just once. Trimming left V 7 bases short and J 2 bases short, with 17 bases between. CDR3 length equals 15 residues. Germline V gene lookup returns CDR1 MDHEN and CDR2 SYDVKM. Sequenced material: CD4+ T cells from blood, taken around 48 months after liver transplant. The source of this sequence is a human patient who received a liver transplant. Some T cells may be supplied by the graft donor. V usage is TRBV28 and J usage is TRBJ1-1, with D uncertain. The CDR3 DNA reads TGTGCCAGCATCCCGTCCAAAGTAGGAAACACTGAAGCTTTCTTT. Its protein is CASIPSKVGNTEAFF. The whole variable domain, remainder taken from reference TRBV28 and TRBJ1-1, is DVKVTQSSRYLVKRTGEKVFLECVQDMDHENMFWYRQDPGLGLRLIYFSYDVKMKEKGDIPEGYSVSREKKERFSLILESASTNQTSMYLCASIPSKVGNTEAFFGQGTRLTVV.